This T cell receptor beta chain was identified in a study of neurological immune-mediated disorders. TCRdb itself ran the 5' RACE reads through MiXCR, one entry per CDR3 protein. The repertoire includes 55,000 to 80,000 distinct CDR3 sequences, roughly 15% of them detected once, and about 4.5% sits in the top ten. The sample's time point: longitudinal time-point 1 (baseline). The source is a female donor with HTLV-1-associated myelopathy (HAM/TSP). Source material: PBMCs.

The CDR3 reads CASSPGSGGYTGELFF. CDR3 bases: TGTGCCAGCAGCCCTGGGAGCGGGGGGTACACCGGGGAGCTGTTTTTT. The rearrangement uses TRBV6-5 and TRBJ2-2; 9 nucleotides line up with TRBD2. The CDR3 spans 16 residues. V lost 6 bases to trimming and J lost 3 bases; unmatched junction nucleotides: 8. CDR1 MNHEY and CDR2 SVGAGI come from the germline V gene.